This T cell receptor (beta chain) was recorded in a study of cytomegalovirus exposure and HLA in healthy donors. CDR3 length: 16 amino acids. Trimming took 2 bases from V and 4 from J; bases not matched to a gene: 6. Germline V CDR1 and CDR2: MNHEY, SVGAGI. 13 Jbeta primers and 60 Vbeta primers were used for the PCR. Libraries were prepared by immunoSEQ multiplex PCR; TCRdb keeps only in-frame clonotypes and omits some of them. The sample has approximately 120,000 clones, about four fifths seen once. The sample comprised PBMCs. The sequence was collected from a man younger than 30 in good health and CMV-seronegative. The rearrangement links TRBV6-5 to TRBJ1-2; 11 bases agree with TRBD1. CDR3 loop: CASSYASGTGGYGYTF. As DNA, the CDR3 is TGTGCCAGCAGTTACGCATCCGGGACAGGGGGCTATGGCTACACCTTC.